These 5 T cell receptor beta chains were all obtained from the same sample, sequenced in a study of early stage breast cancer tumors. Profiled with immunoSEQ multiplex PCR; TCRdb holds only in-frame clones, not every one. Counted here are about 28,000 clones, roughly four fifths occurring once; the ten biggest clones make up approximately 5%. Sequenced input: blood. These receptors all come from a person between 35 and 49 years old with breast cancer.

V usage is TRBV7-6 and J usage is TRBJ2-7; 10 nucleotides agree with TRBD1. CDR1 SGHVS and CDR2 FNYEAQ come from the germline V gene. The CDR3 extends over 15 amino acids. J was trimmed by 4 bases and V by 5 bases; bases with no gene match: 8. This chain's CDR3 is CASSAQQGQGYEQYF. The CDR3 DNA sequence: TGTGCCAGCAGCGCACAACAGGGACAGGGGTACGAGCAGTACTTC.

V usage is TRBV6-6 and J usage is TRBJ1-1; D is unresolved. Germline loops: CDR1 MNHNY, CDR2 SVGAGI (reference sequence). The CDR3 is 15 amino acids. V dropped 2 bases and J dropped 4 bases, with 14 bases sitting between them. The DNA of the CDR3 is TGTGCCAGCAGTTACGGTACAGACCCAGTCACTGAAGCTTTCTTT. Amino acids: CASSYGTDPVTEAFF.

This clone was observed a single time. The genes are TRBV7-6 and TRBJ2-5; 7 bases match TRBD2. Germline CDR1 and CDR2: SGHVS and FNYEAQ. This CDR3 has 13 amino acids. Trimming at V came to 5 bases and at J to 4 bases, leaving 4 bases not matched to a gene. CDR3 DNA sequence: TGTGCCAGCAGCCTCGGACTAGGAGAGACCCAGTACTTC. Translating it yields CASSLGLGETQYF.

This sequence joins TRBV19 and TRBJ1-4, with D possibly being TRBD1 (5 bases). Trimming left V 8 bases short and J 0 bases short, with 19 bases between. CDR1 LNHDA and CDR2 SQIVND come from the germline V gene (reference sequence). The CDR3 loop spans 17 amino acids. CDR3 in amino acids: CASGSDSLLATNEKLFF. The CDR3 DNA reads TGTGCCAGTGGGTCTGACAGTCTGCTTGCAACTAATGAAAAACTGTTTTTT.

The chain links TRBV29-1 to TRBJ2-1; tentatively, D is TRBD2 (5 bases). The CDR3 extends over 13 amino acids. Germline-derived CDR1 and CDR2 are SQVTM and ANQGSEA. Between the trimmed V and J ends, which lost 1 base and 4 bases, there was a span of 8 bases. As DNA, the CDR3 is TGCAGCGTTGAAGTGGGGAGATACAATGAGCAGTTCTTC. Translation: CSVEVGRYNEQFF.